The sequence of this T cell receptor beta chain was determined in a study of cytomegalovirus exposure and HLA in healthy donors. Study in general: In an earlier analysis, 90 million to 130 million unique TCR beta sequences were found from 150 million to 200 million T cells. Study-level findings and limits: Per published accounts, TCR beta sequences correctly predicted the HLA-A and HLA-B alleles of most subjects.

60 Vbeta and 13 Jbeta primers were used in PCR. Only in-frame clones appear in the TCRdb table, and some are missing; sequencing was by immunoSEQ multiplex PCR. The table lists fewer than 85,000 clones, around 82% of them singletons. Note on this clone: The antigen is undetermined.

Material: PBMCs. The sequence was collected from a man between 35 and 55 years old in good health and CMV-seronegative.

This CDR3 is CASTYRDGYTF. Written as DNA, the CDR3 is TGCGCCAGCACCTACCGGGATGGCTACACCTTC. V usage is TRBV23-1 and J usage is TRBJ1-2, with D uncertain. TRBV23-1 is filed as an ORF, its function uncertain. The CDR3 runs 11 residues. V was cut by 7 bases and J by 6 bases, with 9 bases left in between.